The clone carrying this TCR beta chain showed up just a few times. TCRdb called the 5' RACE reads again in MiXCR, with one record for every CDR3 protein. The sample carries some 270,000 distinct CDR3 sequences, approximately 15% recorded once. This sample is drawn from a study of T-cell memory formation after mild COVID-19. What was sequenced was PBMCs or a T cell subset sorted from them (not recorded which). This receptor was identified in an adult woman who had mild COVID-19 (a few samples of this study predate the infection). Cell type and time point are not known.

CDR3 bases: TGCAGTGCTAGACAGGACAGCTCCTACGAGCAGTACTTC. Its protein is CSARQDSSYEQYF. The chain is built from TRBV20-1 and TRBJ2-7; the D gene is possibly TRBD1 (6 bases). The CDR3 contains 13 residues. Germline CDR1 DFQATT, CDR2 SNEGSKA (reference sequence). V was shortened by 2 bases and J by 0 bases, with 8 bases between the two germline ends.